This paragraph covers one TCR beta chain sequence. Its antigen is unidentified. These data come from a study of T-cell memory formation after mild COVID-19. Looking at the study overall: TCR clusters mostly belonged to single donors.

This CDR3 region has 13 residues. Germline CDR1 and CDR2: KGHSH and LQKENI. V lost 3 bases to trimming and J lost 5 bases, with 8 bases between them. Employing constant-segment primers, 5'RACE generated TCR alpha and TCR beta cDNA libraries bearing sample barcodes and UMIs. Each CDR3 protein gets one entry after TCRdb re-called the 5' RACE reads with MiXCR. There are about 390,000 distinct CDR3 sequences in the sample; about a sixth occur only once, and roughly 21% lies in the top ten. Broader study findings: That cross-reactive memory joined was suggested by some responding clones appearing in pre-infection memory.

The sequence derives from a man in his late teens or twenties who had mild COVID-19 (a few samples of this study predate the infection). Cell type and time point are not known. This chain connects TRBV18 to TRBJ2-1; D not certain. The sequenced sample was PBMCs or a T cell subset sorted from them (not recorded which). The CDR3 reads CASSPSFDNEQFF. The CDR3 DNA reads as TGTGCCAGCTCACCGAGTTTTGACAATGAGCAGTTCTTC.